This is a list of T cell receptor beta chains from one sample in a study of the immune and genomic landscape of osteosarcoma. The table came from immunoSEQ multiplex PCR; TCRdb's copy has only in-frame clones and leaves some out. The repertoire holds some 5,200 clones, around 80% seen once, with 6.2% in the top ten. Sequenced material: osteosarcoma tumor tissue from the lung. Source of these receptors: a human donor with osteosarcoma. The CDR3 runs from the conserved cysteine through the conserved F or W. The order of the fields is clone size, J gene, V gene, D gene, CDR3 DNA, CDR3 protein. The D gene is left open where the match is weak. Only some rows state a clone size, as once, few, many or a class for expanded clones.

clone size: -
J gene: TRBJ2-1
V gene: TRBV6-6
D gene: -
CDR3 DNA: TGTGCCAGCAGTTACATAGACAATGAGCAGTTCTTC
CDR3 protein: CASSYIDNEQFF

clone size: -
J gene: TRBJ2-5
V gene: TRBV4-1
D gene: TRBD2
CDR3 DNA: TGCGCCAGCAGCCAAGGGGACGGGGGGGAAGAGACCCAGTACTTC
CDR3 protein: CASSQGDGGEETQYF

clone size: -
J gene: TRBJ2-1
V gene: TRBV6-6
D gene: TRBD2
CDR3 DNA: TGTGCCAGCGTAGCGGGAGACACGTGGGAGCAGTTCTTC
CDR3 protein: CASVAGDTWEQFF

clone size: medium-sized
J gene: TRBJ2-7
V gene: TRBV5-4
D gene: -
CDR3 DNA: TGTGCCAGCAGCTTGGTCCCACAGGGAGGTGGCTACGAGCAGTACTTC
CDR3 protein: CASSLVPQGGGYEQYF

clone size: -
J gene: TRBJ2-2
V gene: TRBV27
D gene: TRBD2
CDR3 DNA: TGTGCCAGCAGTTCACCTAGCGGGAGGGGAACCGGGGAGCTGTTTTTT
CDR3 protein: CASSSPSGRGTGELFF

clone size: -
J gene: TRBJ2-1
V gene: TRBV9
D gene: TRBD2
CDR3 DNA: TGTGCCAGCACGGAGAGCGGGGCAGAAAACAATGAGCAGTTCTTC
CDR3 protein: CASTESGAENNEQFF

clone size: -
J gene: TRBJ1-1
V gene: TRBV5-1
D gene: TRBD1
CDR3 DNA: TGCGCCAGCAGCATAGGACAGGGGAGGACTGAAGCTTTCTTT
CDR3 protein: CASSIGQGRTEAFF

clone size: -
J gene: TRBJ1-4
V gene: TRBV18
D gene: TRBD1
CDR3 DNA: TGTGCCAGCTCTCCGGGACAGGGTATTGAAAAACTGTTTTTT
CDR3 protein: CASSPGQGIEKLFF

clone size: -
J gene: TRBJ2-1
V gene: TRBV10-3
D gene: -
CDR3 DNA: TGTGCCATCAGTGACAGGGGTGATGAGCAGTTCTTC
CDR3 protein: CAISDRGDEQFF

clone size: -
J gene: TRBJ2-7
V gene: TRBV2
D gene: -
CDR3 DNA: TGTGCCAGCAGTGTTCAGACTCGGGTAAGCGACGAGCAGTACTTC
CDR3 protein: CASSVQTRVSDEQYF

clone size: -
J gene: TRBJ2-4
V gene: TRBV19
D gene: TRBD2
CDR3 DNA: TGTGCCAGCAAACCGACTAGCGTCGCCAAAAACATTCAGTACTTC
CDR3 protein: CASKPTSVAKNIQYF

clone size: -
J gene: TRBJ2-7
V gene: TRBV7-8
D gene: -
CDR3 DNA: TGTGCCAGCAGCTTAGCCCAGGGGCCGTCCTACGAGCAGTACTTC
CDR3 protein: CASSLAQGPSYEQYF

clone size: -
J gene: TRBJ1-5
V gene: TRBV15
D gene: -
CDR3 DNA: TGTGCCACCAGCAGAGTGGGCAGGACGGACCAGCCCCAGCATTTT
CDR3 protein: CATSRVGRTDQPQHF

clone size: -
J gene: TRBJ1-2
V gene: TRBV6-5
D gene: -
CDR3 DNA: TGTGCCAGCAGTTCGCCCGGGACGGGGGACTATGGCTACACCTTC
CDR3 protein: CASSSPGTGDYGYTF

clone size: -
J gene: TRBJ1-1
V gene: TRBV29-1
D gene: -
CDR3 DNA: TGCAGCGTTGCGGGCGGCCTGAGTGAAGCTTTCTTT
CDR3 protein: CSVAGGLSEAFF

clone size: -
J gene: TRBJ1-2
V gene: TRBV15
D gene: -
CDR3 DNA: TGTGCCACCAGCAGAGATCCCGGCGGGAACTATGGCTACACCTTC
CDR3 protein: CATSRDPGGNYGYTF

clone size: -
J gene: TRBJ2-5
V gene: TRBV11-2
D gene: TRBD2
CDR3 DNA: TGTGCCAGCAGCTTAGCGACTAGCACAGAGACCCAGTACTTC
CDR3 protein: CASSLATSTETQYF

clone size: -
J gene: TRBJ2-7
V gene: TRBV18
D gene: TRBD1
CDR3 DNA: TGTGCCAGCTCACCTCCGGGACAGGGGGCTATCAACGAGCAGTACTTC
CDR3 protein: CASSPPGQGAINEQYF

clone size: -
J gene: TRBJ2-6
V gene: TRBV7-2
D gene: -
CDR3 DNA: TGTGCCAGCAGCTTAGTTTCGGGGGGCCCCCGGTCTGGGGCCAACGTCCTGACTTTC
CDR3 protein: CASSLVSGGPRSGANVLTF

clone size: -
J gene: TRBJ2-1
V gene: TRBV12-5
D gene: TRBD2
CDR3 DNA: TGTGCTAGTGGCCTTGGACTAGCGGGTAAGAATGAGCAGTTCTTC
CDR3 protein: CASGLGLAGKNEQFF

clone size: -
J gene: TRBJ2-5
V gene: TRBV7-3
D gene: -
CDR3 DNA: TGTGCCAGCAGCTCCAACGGGGGCTACCAAGAGACCCAGTACTTC
CDR3 protein: CASSSNGGYQETQYF

clone size: -
J gene: TRBJ2-5
V gene: TRBV2
D gene: -
CDR3 DNA: TGTGCCAGCAGTTACACCGGGACCCCGGTCAGGGCGACCCAGTACTTC
CDR3 protein: CASSYTGTPVRATQYF

clone size: -
J gene: TRBJ2-7
V gene: TRBV2
D gene: -
CDR3 DNA: TGTGCCAGCAGAAGGAGCGGGCAGCAGTACTTC
CDR3 protein: CASRRSGQQYF

clone size: -
J gene: TRBJ1-4
V gene: TRBV30
D gene: TRBD1
CDR3 DNA: TGTGCCTGGAGACCCGGGGACAGGCCAGAAAAACTGTTTTTT
CDR3 protein: CAWRPGDRPEKLFF

clone size: -
J gene: TRBJ2-1
V gene: TRBV9
D gene: -
CDR3 DNA: TGTGCCAGCAGCGTAGTCGGGAGCGGCAATGAGCAGTTCTTC
CDR3 protein: CASSVVGSGNEQFF

clone size: -
J gene: TRBJ1-5
V gene: TRBV5-6
D gene: -
CDR3 DNA: TGTGCCAGCAGCTTGGCGAGTAATCAGCCCCAGCATTTT
CDR3 protein: CASSLASNQPQHF

clone size: few
J gene: TRBJ2-5
V gene: TRBV11-3
D gene: -
CDR3 DNA: TGTGCCAGCAGCTTAGATTTCGGCCAAGAGACCCAGTACTTC
CDR3 protein: CASSLDFGQETQYF